This is a list of T cell receptor beta chains from one sample in a study of a mutant IDH1 vaccine in newly diagnosed glioma. The antigens for these receptors are not known. Repertoires were generated with immunoSEQ multiplex PCR, while TCRdb's copy carries only in-frame clones and drops some. Among fewer than 70,000 clones, 90% were seen once, and the ten largest hold roughly 5%. The source was PBMCs, collected from a glioma patient whose treatment included an IDH1 peptide vaccine. Receptors originate from a woman between 40 and 55 years old with glioma. The CDR3 runs from the conserved cysteine through the conserved F or W. A D gene is named only where the DNA matches it firmly. The size entry is marked missing in some rows and otherwise reads once, few, many or a size class.

J gene: TRBJ2-4; D gene: TRBD2; clone size: NA; V gene: TRBV12-5; CDR3 length: 15; CDR3 DNA: TGTGCTAGTGGTTTGGGGCTAGCGGGGTCAAACATTCAGTACTTC; CDR3 protein: CASGLGLAGSNIQYF
J gene: TRBJ2-5; D gene: TRBD1; clone size: NA; V gene: TRBV19; CDR3 length: 14; CDR3 DNA: TGTGCCAGCTCCTCGGGACAGGGGTTCGAGACCCAGTACTTC; CDR3 protein: CASSSGQGFETQYF
J gene: TRBJ2-5; D gene: TRBD2; clone size: NA; V gene: TRBV5-1; CDR3 length: 15; CDR3 DNA: TGCGCCAGCAGCTTGCCGGGGGGACCGGGTGAGACCCAGTACTTC; CDR3 protein: CASSLPGGPGETQYF
J gene: TRBJ1-2; D gene: TRBD1; clone size: NA; V gene: TRBV5-8; CDR3 length: 13; CDR3 DNA: TGTGCCAGCAGCCGGACAGGCCGCTATGGCTACACCTTC; CDR3 protein: CASSRTGRYGYTF
J gene: TRBJ2-7; D gene: NA; clone size: NA; V gene: TRBV11-3; CDR3 length: 11; CDR3 DNA: TGTGCCAGCAGCTATTCCGGGGAGCAGTACTTC; CDR3 protein: CASSYSGEQYF
J gene: TRBJ2-7; D gene: NA; clone size: NA; V gene: TRBV18; CDR3 length: 15; CDR3 DNA: TGTGCCAGCTCTAAGGGGCAGAAAAACTCCTACGAGCAGTACTTC; CDR3 protein: CASSKGQKNSYEQYF
J gene: TRBJ2-7; D gene: NA; clone size: few; V gene: TRBV7-3; CDR3 length: 13; CDR3 DNA: TGTGCCAGCAGCGCCGGACCTGGCTACGAGCAGTACTTC; CDR3 protein: CASSAGPGYEQYF
J gene: TRBJ2-2; D gene: NA; clone size: NA; V gene: TRBV2; CDR3 length: 14; CDR3 DNA: TGTGCCAGCAGGACCGAAACGAACACCGGGGAGCTGTTTTTT; CDR3 protein: CASRTETNTGELFF
J gene: TRBJ2-5; D gene: TRBD1; clone size: NA; V gene: TRBV15; CDR3 length: 15; CDR3 DNA: TGTGCCACCAGCGCCGGGACAGGGCAACAAGAGACCCAGTACTTC; CDR3 protein: CATSAGTGQQETQYF
J gene: TRBJ2-1; D gene: TRBD2; clone size: NA; V gene: TRBV5-1; CDR3 length: 14; CDR3 DNA: TGCGCCAGAAATGCCGGGACTATGGACAATGAGCAGTTCTTC; CDR3 protein: CARNAGTMDNEQFF
J gene: TRBJ1-1; D gene: TRBD1; clone size: NA; V gene: TRBV6-5; CDR3 length: 14; CDR3 DNA: TGTGCCAGCAGTCAGTCCAGGGGGGAGACTGAAGCTTTCTTT; CDR3 protein: CASSQSRGETEAFF
J gene: TRBJ2-1; D gene: NA; clone size: NA; V gene: TRBV11-3; CDR3 length: 12; CDR3 DNA: TGTGCCAGCAGCTTAGATTTCAATGAGCAGTTCTTC; CDR3 protein: CASSLDFNEQFF
J gene: TRBJ1-4; D gene: NA; clone size: NA; V gene: TRBV10-2; CDR3 length: 15; CDR3 DNA: NA; CDR3 protein: CASSSSTGGNEKLFF
J gene: TRBJ2-3; D gene: TRBD2; clone size: NA; V gene: TRBV4-2; CDR3 length: 16; CDR3 DNA: TGTGCCAGCAGCCAAGTTGCGGGGGGGCCCCCAGATACGCAGTATTTT; CDR3 protein: CASSQVAGGPPDTQYF
J gene: TRBJ1-3; D gene: NA; clone size: NA; V gene: TRBV6-5; CDR3 length: 13; CDR3 DNA: TGTGCCAGCAGTCCCGACAGGGGAAACACCATATATTTT; CDR3 protein: CASSPDRGNTIYF
J gene: TRBJ1-1; D gene: NA; clone size: NA; V gene: TRBV5-1; CDR3 length: 13; CDR3 DNA: TGCGCCAGCAGCTTGGAGTCTTTCACTGAAGCTTTCTTT; CDR3 protein: CASSLESFTEAFF
J gene: TRBJ2-2; D gene: NA; clone size: few; V gene: TRBV30; CDR3 length: 14; CDR3 DNA: TGTGCCTGGACACCGGACAGCTACACCGGGGAGCTGTTTTTT; CDR3 protein: CAWTPDSYTGELFF
J gene: TRBJ2-7; D gene: TRBD2; clone size: NA; V gene: TRBV7-6; CDR3 length: 18; CDR3 DNA: TGTGCCAGCAGCTTCGGACTAGCGGGAGGGCCAGACTCCTACGAGCAGTACTTC; CDR3 protein: CASSFGLAGGPDSYEQYF
J gene: TRBJ2-5; D gene: NA; clone size: NA; V gene: TRBV4-3; CDR3 length: 15; CDR3 DNA: TGCGCCAGCAGCCAAGATTATCCCTGGCAGGAGACCCAGTACTTC; CDR3 protein: CASSQDYPWQETQYF
J gene: TRBJ1-5; D gene: NA; clone size: NA; V gene: TRBV6-4; CDR3 length: 16; CDR3 DNA: TGTGCCAGCAGTGACTCCCGGGGGATTTGCAATCAGCCCCAGCATTTT; CDR3 protein: CASSDSRGICNQPQHF
J gene: TRBJ2-1; D gene: TRBD2; clone size: NA; V gene: TRBV2; CDR3 length: 14; CDR3 DNA: TGTGCCATCGAGACTAGCGGGAGGGGGAATGAGCAGTTCTTC; CDR3 protein: CAIETSGRGNEQFF
J gene: TRBJ2-1; D gene: TRBD2; clone size: NA; V gene: TRBV7-2; CDR3 length: 18; CDR3 DNA: TGTGCCAGCACCATCTTCCCCCTAGCGGCCATCTCCTACAATGAGCAGTTCTTC; CDR3 protein: CASTIFPLAAISYNEQFF
J gene: TRBJ1-1; D gene: NA; clone size: NA; V gene: TRBV5-1; CDR3 length: 15; CDR3 DNA: TGCGCCAGCAGCTTGGTTGCTCCTGGGGACACTGAAGCTTTCTTT; CDR3 protein: CASSLVAPGDTEAFF
J gene: TRBJ2-1; D gene: TRBD2; clone size: NA; V gene: TRBV2; CDR3 length: 15; CDR3 DNA: TGTGCCAGCAGTGAAGCGCGGGGGGGCCGGGATGAGCAGTTCTTC; CDR3 protein: CASSEARGGRDEQFF
J gene: TRBJ2-4; D gene: NA; clone size: NA; V gene: TRBV10-3; CDR3 length: 16; CDR3 DNA: TGTGCCATCAGTGCGTCTAGCGCCGAAGCCAAAAACATTCAGTACTTC; CDR3 protein: CAISASSAEAKNIQYF
J gene: TRBJ2-2; D gene: TRBD1; clone size: medium-sized; V gene: TRBV2; CDR3 length: 15; CDR3 DNA: TGTGCCAGCAGTGAGGGACAGCTAGCCCCCGGGGAGCTGTTTTTT; CDR3 protein: CASSEGQLAPGELFF
J gene: TRBJ2-1; D gene: NA; clone size: NA; V gene: TRBV29-1; CDR3 length: 14; CDR3 DNA: TGCAGCGCATTGACAGGAACTTTTAGCGATGAGCAGTTCTTC; CDR3 protein: CSALTGTFSDEQFF
J gene: TRBJ2-1; D gene: TRBD2; clone size: NA; V gene: TRBV6-6; CDR3 length: 15; CDR3 DNA: TGTGCCAGCAGTTACCCAAGCGGGAGATACAATGAGCAGTTCTTC; CDR3 protein: CASSYPSGRYNEQFF
J gene: TRBJ2-2; D gene: NA; clone size: NA; V gene: TRBV29-1; CDR3 length: 12; CDR3 DNA: TGCAGCGTTGACAGGGGTACCGGGGAGCTGTTTTTT; CDR3 protein: CSVDRGTGELFF
J gene: TRBJ1-2; D gene: NA; clone size: NA; V gene: TRBV4-1; CDR3 length: 13; CDR3 DNA: TGCGCCACCCTAGGCGCGGGGAACTATGGCTACACCTTC; CDR3 protein: CATLGAGNYGYTF
J gene: TRBJ2-7; D gene: TRBD1; clone size: NA; V gene: TRBV19; CDR3 length: 14; CDR3 DNA: TGTGCCAGTAGTCTTCGACAGGGGGCGAACGAGCAGTACTTC; CDR3 protein: CASSLRQGANEQYF
J gene: TRBJ2-7; D gene: NA; clone size: NA; V gene: TRBV6-1; CDR3 length: 13; CDR3 DNA: TGTGCCAGCAGTATTGTTCAGGGTCCCGAGCAGTACTTC; CDR3 protein: CASSIVQGPEQYF
J gene: TRBJ2-5; D gene: TRBD2; clone size: once; V gene: TRBV10-2; CDR3 length: 20; CDR3 DNA: TGCGCCAGCAGTGGGGGAATAGTTGAACTAGCGGGAGGGGGCAGAGAGACCCAGTACTTC; CDR3 protein: CASSGGIVELAGGGRETQYF
J gene: TRBJ1-1; D gene: NA; clone size: NA; V gene: TRBV6-5; CDR3 length: 14; CDR3 DNA: TGTGCCAGCAGTCAGGGACCCCTTGGGACTGAAGCTTTCTTT; CDR3 protein: CASSQGPLGTEAFF
J gene: TRBJ1-5; D gene: NA; clone size: NA; V gene: TRBV7-2; CDR3 length: 14; CDR3 DNA: TGTGCCAGCAGCTTAGAAAGTAGCAATCAGCCCCAGCATTTT; CDR3 protein: CASSLESSNQPQHF
J gene: TRBJ2-7; D gene: NA; clone size: few; V gene: TRBV11-2; CDR3 length: 12; CDR3 DNA: TGTGCCAGCAGCCCCGGGACCTACGAGCAGTACTTC; CDR3 protein: CASSPGTYEQYF
J gene: TRBJ1-1; D gene: NA; clone size: NA; V gene: TRBV19; CDR3 length: 16; CDR3 DNA: TGTGCCAGTAGCGACGACGGATCCTGGGGGAACACTGAAGCTTTCTTT; CDR3 protein: CASSDDGSWGNTEAFF
J gene: TRBJ2-7; D gene: NA; clone size: NA; V gene: TRBV30; CDR3 length: 13; CDR3 DNA: TGTGCCTATACTAGGCGGAGCTCCTACGAGCAGTACTTC; CDR3 protein: CAYTRRSSYEQYF
J gene: TRBJ1-6; D gene: NA; clone size: NA; V gene: TRBV4-3; CDR3 length: 17; CDR3 DNA: TGCGCCAGCAGCCAAGAGGGTGGAGGGCCCGATAATTCACCCCTCCACTTT; CDR3 protein: CASSQEGGGPDNSPLHF
J gene: TRBJ2-2; D gene: NA; clone size: NA; V gene: TRBV5-1; CDR3 length: 15; CDR3 DNA: TGCGCCAGCAGCTTGACAGTGGGGAGCACCGGGGAGCTGTTTTTT; CDR3 protein: CASSLTVGSTGELFF
J gene: TRBJ1-2; D gene: TRBD1; clone size: NA; V gene: TRBV14; CDR3 length: 16; CDR3 DNA: TGTGCCAGCAGCCTGCTACAGGGGGCTTTTTCCTATGGCTACACCTTC; CDR3 protein: CASSLLQGAFSYGYTF
J gene: TRBJ2-7; D gene: NA; clone size: NA; V gene: TRBV5-5; CDR3 length: 16; CDR3 DNA: TGTGCCAGCAGCTTCAACCCCTTCGGAGTATCCTACGAGCAGTACTTC; CDR3 protein: CASSFNPFGVSYEQYF
J gene: TRBJ2-7; D gene: TRBD2; clone size: NA; V gene: TRBV27; CDR3 length: 13; CDR3 DNA: TGTGCCAGCAGGAGGACTAGGAATTACGAGCAGTACTTC; CDR3 protein: CASRRTRNYEQYF
J gene: TRBJ2-1; D gene: TRBD2; clone size: NA; V gene: TRBV7-2; CDR3 length: 14; CDR3 DNA: TGTGCCAGCAGGATCGGACTAGCGGGAGATGAGCAGTTCTTC; CDR3 protein: CASRIGLAGDEQFF
J gene: TRBJ1-3; D gene: NA; clone size: NA; V gene: TRBV29-1; CDR3 length: 13; CDR3 DNA: TGCAGCGCAACCCTCCCCGCTGGAAACACCATATATTTT; CDR3 protein: CSATLPAGNTIYF
J gene: TRBJ2-1; D gene: NA; clone size: NA; V gene: TRBV5-1; CDR3 length: 18; CDR3 DNA: TGCGCCAGCAGCTTGGACGGCCTCGAGCTAGCCTCCTACAATGAGCAGTTCTTC; CDR3 protein: CASSLDGLELASYNEQFF
J gene: TRBJ2-7; D gene: TRBD2; clone size: NA; V gene: TRBV29-1; CDR3 length: 13; CDR3 DNA: TGCAGCGTCCAGACTAGCGAACGCTACGAGCAGTACTTC; CDR3 protein: CSVQTSERYEQYF
J gene: TRBJ2-7; D gene: NA; clone size: NA; V gene: TRBV7-2; CDR3 length: 13; CDR3 DNA: TGTGCCAGCAGCTCGGGGCCCACCTACGAGCAGTACTTC; CDR3 protein: CASSSGPTYEQYF
J gene: TRBJ1-1; D gene: TRBD1; clone size: NA; V gene: TRBV5-1; CDR3 length: 17; CDR3 DNA: TGCGCCAGCAGCTTGGGGACTGTCCGGGACAGGGGCACTGAAGCTTTCTTT; CDR3 protein: CASSLGTVRDRGTEAFF
J gene: TRBJ1-1; D gene: NA; clone size: NA; V gene: TRBV6-5; CDR3 length: 12; CDR3 DNA: TGTGCCAGCAGGATGTGGGACACTGAAGCTTTCTTT; CDR3 protein: CASRMWDTEAFF
J gene: TRBJ1-1; D gene: NA; clone size: NA; V gene: TRBV27; CDR3 length: 12; CDR3 DNA: TGTGCCAGCAGACCGTTTACAGGGCGGGCTTTCTTT; CDR3 protein: CASRPFTGRAFF
J gene: TRBJ1-5; D gene: NA; clone size: once; V gene: TRBV10-3; CDR3 length: 13; CDR3 DNA: TGTGCCATCAGGGGGGCCGGTAATCAGCCCCAGCATTTT; CDR3 protein: CAIRGAGNQPQHF
J gene: TRBJ1-1; D gene: NA; clone size: NA; V gene: TRBV19; CDR3 length: 13; CDR3 DNA: TGTGCCAGTAGTATAACCGCGAACACTGAAGCTTTCTTT; CDR3 protein: CASSITANTEAFF